This T cell receptor beta chain was documented in a study of blood T cell repertoires in COVID-19. Study details: Italy, Spain and the United States were the sources of the convalescent and acute COVID-19 samples.

Libraries were prepared by immunoSEQ multiplex PCR; TCRdb keeps only in-frame clonotypes and omits some of them. Of around 250,000 clones in the sample, 75% to 95% were seen once. In terms of age and location, participants ranged from roughly 18 to 95 years and lived in about 25 US areas. This receptor was obtained from a man in his forties who had been exposed to COVID-19. Sequencing input: PBMCs or T cells enriched from blood (not recorded which).

CDR3 nucleotides: TGTGCCAGCAGCGCCTCCGGGACAGATCACTATGGCTACACCTTC. This translates into CASSASGTDHYGYTF. J is TRBJ1-2 and V is TRBV9; TRBD1 matches at 7 bases. The germline V gene has CDR1 SGDLS and CDR2 YYNGEE. Unmatched junction bases numbered 8, after V lost 3 bases and J lost 3 bases. This CDR3 is built from 15 residues.